This T cell receptor (beta chain) was documented in a study of early T cells in non-severe SARS-CoV-2 infection. Study overall: Chains were not paired, and sequencing was done on bulk RNA from unsorted whole blood.

Individual cDNA molecules were tagged with unique molecular identifiers, the study reported. TCRdb processed the 5' RACE reads anew with MiXCR; each CDR3 protein has one entry. Among about 92,000 distinct CDR3 sequences listed, approximately 15% were seen once. Comments on this clonotype: What it recognizes is unknown.

General study points: Sequences matched to VDJdb favored anti-spike CD8 responses, while private and CD4 specificities were missed.

V dropped 4 bases and J dropped 9 bases, with 13 bases sitting between them. Per germline, CDR1 LNHDA and CDR2 SQIVND (reference sequence). This CDR3 region has 12 residues. Sequencing used whole blood. This TCR came from an adult who was a healthcare worker with PCR-confirmed SARS-CoV-2 infection or an uninfected control (not recorded which). The V call is TRBV19, the J call TRBJ2-7; either TRBD1 or TRBD2 may supply D (5 bases each). The DNA of the CDR3 is TGTGCCAGTAGTACCTGGGACGGAACGCAGTACTTC. Translation: CASSTWDGTQYF.